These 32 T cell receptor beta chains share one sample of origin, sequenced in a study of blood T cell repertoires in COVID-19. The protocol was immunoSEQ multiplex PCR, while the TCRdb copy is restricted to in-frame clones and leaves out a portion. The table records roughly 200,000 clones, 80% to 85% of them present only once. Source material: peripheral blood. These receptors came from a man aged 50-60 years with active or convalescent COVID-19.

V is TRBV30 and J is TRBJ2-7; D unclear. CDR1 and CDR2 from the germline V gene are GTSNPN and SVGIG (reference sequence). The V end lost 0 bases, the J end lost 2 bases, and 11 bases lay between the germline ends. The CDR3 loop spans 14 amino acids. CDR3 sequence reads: CAWSVNQNAYEQYF. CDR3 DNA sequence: TGTGCCTGGAGTGTAAATCAGAATGCCTACGAGCAGTACTTC.

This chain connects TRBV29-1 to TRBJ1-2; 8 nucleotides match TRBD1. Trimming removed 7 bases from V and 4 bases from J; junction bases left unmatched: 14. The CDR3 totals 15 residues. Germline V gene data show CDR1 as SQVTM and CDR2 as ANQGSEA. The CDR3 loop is CSAGGGQGFVYGYTF. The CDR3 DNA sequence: TGCAGCGCGGGGGGAGGACAGGGATTTGTCTATGGCTACACCTTC.

CDR3 DNA sequence: TGTGCCAGTAGTATCCCTACAGGGGCCGGCTATGGCTACACCTTC. The encoded protein is CASSIPTGAGYGYTF. The rearrangement links TRBV19 to TRBJ1-2; 7 nucleotides match TRBD1. The germline V gene has CDR1 LNHDA and CDR2 SQIVND (reference sequence). The CDR3 covers 15 residues. V shed 3 bases, J shed 4 bases, and the junction held 8 bases outside the gene matches.

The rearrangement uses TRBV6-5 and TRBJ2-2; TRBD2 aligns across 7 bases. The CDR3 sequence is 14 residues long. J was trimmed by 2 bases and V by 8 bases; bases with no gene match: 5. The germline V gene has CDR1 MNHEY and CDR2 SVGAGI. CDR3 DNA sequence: TGTGCCAGCCAGAGCGGGACCAACACCGGGGAGCTGTTTTTT. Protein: CASQSGTNTGELFF.

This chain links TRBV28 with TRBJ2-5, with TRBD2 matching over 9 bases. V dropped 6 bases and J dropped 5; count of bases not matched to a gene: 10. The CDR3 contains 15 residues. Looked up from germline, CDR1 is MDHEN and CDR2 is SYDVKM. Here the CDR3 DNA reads TGTGCCAGCAGGGGATCGAGCGGGGGGTCGGAGACCCAGTACTTC. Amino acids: CASRGSSGGSETQYF.

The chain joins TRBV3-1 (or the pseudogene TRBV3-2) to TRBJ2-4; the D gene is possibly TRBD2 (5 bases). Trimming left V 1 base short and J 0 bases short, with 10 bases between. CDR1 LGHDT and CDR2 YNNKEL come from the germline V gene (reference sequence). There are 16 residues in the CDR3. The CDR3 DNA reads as TGTGCCAGCAGCCAAGCGGGGTCCGTAGCCAAAAACATTCAGTACTTC. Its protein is CASSQAGSVAKNIQYF.

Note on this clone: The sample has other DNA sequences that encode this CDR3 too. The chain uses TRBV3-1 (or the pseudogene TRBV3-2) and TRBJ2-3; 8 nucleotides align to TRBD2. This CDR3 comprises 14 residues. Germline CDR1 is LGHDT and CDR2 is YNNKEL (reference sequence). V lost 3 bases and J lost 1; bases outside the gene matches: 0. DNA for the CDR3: TGTGCCAGCAGCCAGCGGGGGGGCACAGATACGCAGTATTTT. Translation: CASSQRGGTDTQYF.

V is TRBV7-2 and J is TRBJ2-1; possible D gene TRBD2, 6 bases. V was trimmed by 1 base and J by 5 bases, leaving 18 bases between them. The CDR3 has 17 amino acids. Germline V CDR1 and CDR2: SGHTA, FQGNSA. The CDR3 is CASSLDGGRGINNEQFF. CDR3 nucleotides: TGTGCCAGCAGCTTAGATGGAGGTCGGGGGATAAACAATGAGCAGTTCTTC.

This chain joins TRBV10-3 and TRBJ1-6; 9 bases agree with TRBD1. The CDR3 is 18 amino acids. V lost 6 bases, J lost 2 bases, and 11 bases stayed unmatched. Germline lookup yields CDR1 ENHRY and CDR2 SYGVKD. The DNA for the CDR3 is TGTGCCATCAGACCGGACAGGGGCGCTAAGGCCTATAATTCACCCCTCCACTTT. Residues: CAIRPDRGAKAYNSPLHF.

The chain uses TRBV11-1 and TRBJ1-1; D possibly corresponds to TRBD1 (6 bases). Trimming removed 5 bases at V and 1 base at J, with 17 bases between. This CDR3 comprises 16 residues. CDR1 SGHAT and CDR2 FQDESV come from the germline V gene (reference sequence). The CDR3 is CASSPGGRTENTEAFF. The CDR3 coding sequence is TGTGCCAGCAGCCCCGGGGGGCGGACGGAGAACACTGAAGCTTTCTTT.

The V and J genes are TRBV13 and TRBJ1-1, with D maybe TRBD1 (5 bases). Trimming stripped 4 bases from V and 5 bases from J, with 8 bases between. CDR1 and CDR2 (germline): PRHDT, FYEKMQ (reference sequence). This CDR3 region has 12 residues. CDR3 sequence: CASSSGGTEAFF. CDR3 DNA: TGTGCCAGCAGCTCGGGGGGGACTGAAGCTTTCTTT.

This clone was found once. The DNA of the CDR3 is TGTGCCATCGGGCCAGCGGGGGCCTTCAATGAGCAGTTCTTC. Translating gives CAIGPAGAFNEQFF. The rearrangement uses TRBV27 and TRBJ2-1, with 8 bases that match TRBD2. The CDR3 extends over 14 amino acids. The germline CDR1 and CDR2 sequences are MNHEY and SMNVEV (reference sequence). Unmatched junction bases numbered 11, after V lost 10 bases and J lost 6 bases.

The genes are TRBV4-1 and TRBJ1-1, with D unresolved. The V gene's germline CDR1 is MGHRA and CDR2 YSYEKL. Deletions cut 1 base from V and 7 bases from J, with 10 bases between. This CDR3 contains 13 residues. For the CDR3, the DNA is TGCGCCAGCAGCCAAGTCTCTGCAGGTGAAGCTTTCTTT. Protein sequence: CASSQVSAGEAFF.

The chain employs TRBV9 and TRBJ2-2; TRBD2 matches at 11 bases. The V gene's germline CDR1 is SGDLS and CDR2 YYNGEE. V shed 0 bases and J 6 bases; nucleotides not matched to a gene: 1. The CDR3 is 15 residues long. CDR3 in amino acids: CASSVALAGAGELFF. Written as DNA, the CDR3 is TGTGCCAGCAGCGTAGCACTAGCGGGGGCCGGGGAGCTGTTTTTT.

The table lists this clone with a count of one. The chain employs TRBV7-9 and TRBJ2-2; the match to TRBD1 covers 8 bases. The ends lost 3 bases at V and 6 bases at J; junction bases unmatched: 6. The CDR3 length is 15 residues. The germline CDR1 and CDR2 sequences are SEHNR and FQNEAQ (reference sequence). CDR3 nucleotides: TGTGCCAGCAGCTTCAGACAGGGGCGGGCCGGGGAGCTGTTTTTT. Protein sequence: CASSFRQGRAGELFF.

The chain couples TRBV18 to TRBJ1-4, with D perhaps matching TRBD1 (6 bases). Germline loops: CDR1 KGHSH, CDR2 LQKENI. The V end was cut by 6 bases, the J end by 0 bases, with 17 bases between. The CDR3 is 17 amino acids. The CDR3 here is CASSGFEQGATNEKLFF. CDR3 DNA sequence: TGTGCCAGCTCTGGATTCGAACAGGGTGCAACTAATGAAAAACTGTTTTTT.

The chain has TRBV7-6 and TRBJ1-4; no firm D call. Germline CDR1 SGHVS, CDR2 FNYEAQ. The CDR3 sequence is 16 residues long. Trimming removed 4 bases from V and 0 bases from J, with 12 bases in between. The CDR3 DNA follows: TGTGCCAGCAGCTCCAGGACGGGGTCAACTAATGAAAAACTGTTTTTT. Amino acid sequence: CASSSRTGSTNEKLFF.

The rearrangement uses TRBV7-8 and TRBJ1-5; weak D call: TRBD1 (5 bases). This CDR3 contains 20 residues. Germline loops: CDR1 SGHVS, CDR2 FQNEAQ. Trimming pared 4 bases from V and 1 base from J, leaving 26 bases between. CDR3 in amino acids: CASSSGPRGAGVKSNQPQHF. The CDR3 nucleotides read TGTGCCAGCAGCTCAGGGCCCCGTGGGGCGGGGGTAAAGAGCAATCAGCCCCAGCATTTT. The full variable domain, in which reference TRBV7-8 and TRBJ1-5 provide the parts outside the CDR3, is GAGVSQSPRYKVAKRGQDVALRCDPISGHVSLFWYQQALGQGPEFLTYFQNEAQLDKSGLPSDRFFAERPEGSVSTLKIQRTQQEDSAVYLCASSSGPRGAGVKSNQPQHFGDGTRLSIL.

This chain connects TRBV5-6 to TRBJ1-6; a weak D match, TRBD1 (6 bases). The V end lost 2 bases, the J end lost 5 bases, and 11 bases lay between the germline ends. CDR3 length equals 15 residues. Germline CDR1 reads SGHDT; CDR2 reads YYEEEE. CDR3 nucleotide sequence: TGTGCCAGCAGCTTCGGACAGTGGAATAATTCACCCCTCCACTTT. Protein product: CASSFGQWNNSPLHF.

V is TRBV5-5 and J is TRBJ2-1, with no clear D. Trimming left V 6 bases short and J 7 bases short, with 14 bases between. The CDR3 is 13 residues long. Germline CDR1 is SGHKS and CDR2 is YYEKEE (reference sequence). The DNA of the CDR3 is TGTGCCAGCACTGTTGCAACAATGAATGAGCAGTTCTTC. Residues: CASTVATMNEQFF.

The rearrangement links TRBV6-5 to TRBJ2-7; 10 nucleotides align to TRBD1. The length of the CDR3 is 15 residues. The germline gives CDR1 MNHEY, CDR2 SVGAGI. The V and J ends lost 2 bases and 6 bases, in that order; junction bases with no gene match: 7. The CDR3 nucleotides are TGTGCCAGCAGTTACCCCGGGACAGGGGTGCGCGAGCAGTACTTC. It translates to CASSYPGTGVREQYF.

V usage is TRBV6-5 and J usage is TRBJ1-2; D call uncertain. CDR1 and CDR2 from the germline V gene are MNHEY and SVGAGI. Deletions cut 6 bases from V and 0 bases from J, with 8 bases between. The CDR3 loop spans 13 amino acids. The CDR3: CASSDTANYGYTF. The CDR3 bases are TGTGCCAGCAGCGATACAGCTAACTATGGCTACACCTTC.

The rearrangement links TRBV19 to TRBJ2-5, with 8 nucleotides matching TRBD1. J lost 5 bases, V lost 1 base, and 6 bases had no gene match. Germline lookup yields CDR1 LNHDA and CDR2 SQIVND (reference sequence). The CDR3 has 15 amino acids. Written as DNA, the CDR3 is TGTGCCAGTAGTATAGTCCCCGGACAGGGTGAGACCCAGTACTTC. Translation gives CASSIVPGQGETQYF.

The CDR3 loop reads CASSSPGQGRAGELFF. CDR3 DNA sequence: TGTGCCAGCAGTTCTCCGGGACAGGGGAGAGCCGGGGAGCTGTTTTTT. The chain links TRBV28 to TRBJ2-2, with 10 bases fitting TRBD1. The ends lost 4 bases at V and 6 bases at J; junction bases unmatched: 8. The germline V gene encodes CDR1 MDHEN and CDR2 SYDVKM. The length of the CDR3 is 16 residues.

CDR3: CASSPIGGPLGGYTF. The CDR3 DNA reads TGTGCCAGCAGCCCAATTGGAGGCCCCCTTGGGGGCTACACCTTC. The chain uses TRBV7-2 and TRBJ1-2, with D unresolved. This CDR3 has 15 amino acids. Germline V gives CDR1 SGHTA, CDR2 FQGNSA. Deletions cut 5 bases from V and 8 bases from J, with 21 bases between. Full variable domain (missing parts from reference TRBV7-2 and TRBJ1-2): GAGVSQSPSNKVTEKGKDVELRCDPISGHTALYWYRQSLGQGLEFLIYFQGNSAPDKSGLPSDRFSAERTGGSVSTLTIQRTQQEDSAVYLCASSPIGGPLGGYTFGSGTRLTVV.

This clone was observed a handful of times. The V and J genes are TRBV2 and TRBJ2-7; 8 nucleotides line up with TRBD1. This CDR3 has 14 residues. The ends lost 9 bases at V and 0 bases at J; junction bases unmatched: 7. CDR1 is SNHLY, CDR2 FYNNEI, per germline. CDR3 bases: TGTGCCAGAGACAGGGGCCAAGGCTCCTACGAGCAGTACTTC. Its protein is CARDRGQGSYEQYF.

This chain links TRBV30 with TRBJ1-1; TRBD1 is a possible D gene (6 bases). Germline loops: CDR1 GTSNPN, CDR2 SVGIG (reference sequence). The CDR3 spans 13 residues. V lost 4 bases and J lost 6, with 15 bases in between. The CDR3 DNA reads TGTGCCTGGACCGATGGCACAGGGTCTGAAGCTTTCTTT. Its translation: CAWTDGTGSEAFF. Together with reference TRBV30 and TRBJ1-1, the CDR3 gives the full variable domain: SQTIHQWPATLVQPVGSPLSLECTVEGTSNPNLYWYRQAAGRGLQLLFYSVGIGQISSEVPQNLSASRPQDRQFILSSKKLLLSDSGFYLCAWTDGTGSEAFFGQGTRLTVV.

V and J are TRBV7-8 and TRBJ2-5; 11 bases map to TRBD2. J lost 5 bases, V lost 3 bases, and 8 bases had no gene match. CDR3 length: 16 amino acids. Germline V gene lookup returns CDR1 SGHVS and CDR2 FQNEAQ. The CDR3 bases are TGTGCCAGCAGCTTGGATAGCGGGGGGGCCGGGGAGACCCAGTACTTC. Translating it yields CASSLDSGGAGETQYF. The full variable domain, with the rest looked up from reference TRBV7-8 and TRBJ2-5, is GAGVSQSPRYKVAKRGQDVALRCDPISGHVSLFWYQQALGQGPEFLTYFQNEAQLDKSGLPSDRFFAERPEGSVSTLKIQRTQQEDSAVYLCASSLDSGGAGETQYFGPGTRLLVL.

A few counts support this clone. This CDR3 reads CASSTPTALANYGYTF. The CDR3 DNA reads as TGTGCCAGCAGCACCCCAACTGCTTTGGCTAACTATGGCTACACCTTC. This chain joins TRBV7-2 and TRBJ1-2, with D uncertain. This CDR3 contains 16 residues. The germline CDR1 and CDR2 sequences are SGHTA and FQGNSA. Trimming took 5 bases from V and 0 from J, leaving 16 bases between them.

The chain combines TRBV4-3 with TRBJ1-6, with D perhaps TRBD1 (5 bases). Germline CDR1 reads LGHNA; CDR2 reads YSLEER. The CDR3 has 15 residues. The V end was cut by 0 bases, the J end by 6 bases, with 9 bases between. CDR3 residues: CASSQDQGTNSPLHF. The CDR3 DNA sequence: TGCGCCAGCAGCCAAGATCAGGGAACTAATTCACCCCTCCACTTT.

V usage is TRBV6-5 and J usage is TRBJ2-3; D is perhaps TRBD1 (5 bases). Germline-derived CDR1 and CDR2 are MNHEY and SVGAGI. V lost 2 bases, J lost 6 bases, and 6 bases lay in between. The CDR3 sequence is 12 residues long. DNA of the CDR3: TGTGCCAGCAGTTACCACAGGGATACGCAGTATTTT. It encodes CASSYHRDTQYF.

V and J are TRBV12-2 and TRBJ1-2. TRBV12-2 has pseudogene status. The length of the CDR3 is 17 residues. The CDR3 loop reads CASRSRGRGQERSGYTF. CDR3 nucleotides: TGTGCAAGTCGCTCAAGAGGTCGAGGGCAAGAACGAAGTGGCTACACCTTC.